The 9 T cell receptor beta chains reported below all come from one sample, sequenced in a study of Ad26.COV2.S vaccination and SARS-CoV-2 variants. The data were produced by immunoSEQ multiplex PCR, yet TCRdb's version contains in-frame clones alone and is incomplete. Of some 290,000 clones in the sample, about 86% were seen once. The treatment: approximately 18 received Ad26.COV2.S at low or high dose, single or two shots; about 5 received placebo; per-sample allocation not given. Sampling was done on day 63 after the first vaccine or placebo injection. This specimen was peripheral blood, taken in a trial of Ad26.COV2.S vaccine versus placebo. The receptors shown here come from a person aged 18-65 years who received the Ad26.COV2.S COVID-19 vaccine or a placebo.

This chain uses TRBV7-9 with TRBJ2-1; D not resolved. The CDR3 has 13 amino acids. Germline V lookup: CDR1 SEHNR, CDR2 FQNEAQ (reference sequence). Trimming pared 0 bases from V and 8 bases from J, leaving 8 bases between. CDR3: CASSLAHRDEQFF. In DNA, the CDR3 is TGTGCCAGCAGCTTAGCGCATCGGGATGAGCAGTTCTTC.

V and J are TRBV5-1 and TRBJ2-3, with D possibly matching TRBD2 (7 bases). Trimming removed 1 base at V and 4 bases at J, with 19 bases between. The CDR3 extends over 17 amino acids. Germline values: CDR1 SGHRS, CDR2 YFSETQ. For the CDR3, the DNA is TGCGCCAGCAGCTTGAGCTGGGGTGGGGGGGCGTCAGATACGCAGTATTTT. As protein: CASSLSWGGGASDTQYF. The full variable domain, its missing parts supplied by reference TRBV5-1 and TRBJ2-3, is KAGVTQTPRYLIKTRGQQVTLSCSPISGHRSVSWYQQTPGQGLQFLFEYFSETQRNKGNFPGRFSGRQFSNSRSEMNVSTLELGDSALYLCASSLSWGGGASDTQYFGPGTRLTVL.

This chain joins TRBV6-6 and TRBJ2-5, with D uncertain. The CDR3 totals 16 residues. Germline V lookup: CDR1 MNHNY, CDR2 SVGAGI (reference sequence). V was shortened by 2 bases and J by 5 bases, with 18 bases between the two germline ends. In DNA, the CDR3 is TGTGCCAGCAGTTACGGCAAGGGATGGGAAGCGGAGACCCAGTACTTC. As protein: CASSYGKGWEAETQYF.

This clone is a singleton in its sample. The chain links TRBV3-1 (or the pseudogene TRBV3-2) to TRBJ1-6, with TRBD1 identical over 7 bases. The CDR3 consists of 14 residues. Germline trimming cut 4 bases from V and 7 bases from J; bases unmatched to any gene: 4. Germline V gene lookup returns CDR1 LGHDT and CDR2 YNNKEL (reference sequence). CDR3 coding DNA: TGTGCCAGCAGCCCGGGACAGAGAAATTCACCCCTCCACTTT. It codes for CASSPGQRNSPLHF.

Turning to this clone: The same CDR3 also results from other DNA sequences found in this sample. The chain's CDR3 is CASSYGGTEAFF. For the CDR3, the DNA is TGTGCCAGCAGTTACGGGGGCACTGAAGCTTTCTTT. The chain couples TRBV6-5 to TRBJ1-1, with D tentatively TRBD1 (5 bases). Deletions cut 2 bases from V and 4 bases from J, with 5 bases between. The CDR3 extends over 12 amino acids. Germline V gene lookup returns CDR1 MNHEY and CDR2 SVGAGI.

This clone was counted a single time. The CDR3 coding sequence is TGTGCCAGCAGTGAAGGACGGGTCCTTAATGAAAAACTGTTTTTT. Translation: CASSEGRVLNEKLFF. The chain combines TRBV2 with TRBJ1-4, with unresolved D. V was clipped by 1 base and J by 4 bases, with 10 bases between them. From germline, CDR1 is SNHLY and CDR2 FYNNEI. The CDR3 loop spans 15 amino acids. The full variable domain, completed using reference TRBV2 and TRBJ1-4, is EPEVTQTPSHQVTQMGQEVILRCVPISNHLYFYWYRQILGQKVEFLVSFYNNEISEKSEIFDDQFSVERPDGSNFTLKIRSTKLEDSAMYFCASSEGRVLNEKLFFGSGTQLSVL.

CDR3 in DNA: TGTGCCAGCAGCCGGGGGGCTCGCGGCTACACCTTC. It yields the protein CASSRGARGYTF. The chain uses TRBV11-2 and TRBJ1-2, with D perhaps TRBD1 (6 bases). V was pared by 5 bases and J by 8 bases, with 12 bases between. The length of the CDR3 is 12 residues. Germline lookup yields CDR1 SGHAT and CDR2 FQNNGV.

The sample holds many counts of this clone. The CDR3 nucleotides are TGCGCCAGCAGCCAAGATCTGAGAAGCGGCGAGCTGTTTTTT. It yields the protein CASSQDLRSGELFF. V and J are TRBV4-3 and TRBJ2-2; weak D call: TRBD2 (5 bases). The germline V gene encodes CDR1 LGHNA and CDR2 YSLEER. This CDR3 contains 14 residues. The V gene lost 0 bases and the J gene lost 11 bases, with 13 bases spanning the gap.

V gene TRBV2 combines with J gene TRBJ2-7; 10 nucleotides agree with TRBD1. Trimming cost V 3 bases and J 2 bases; bases outside gene matches: 4. Germline values: CDR1 SNHLY, CDR2 FYNNEI. The CDR3 contains 15 residues. The CDR3, as DNA: TGTGCCAGCAGTGACCCCGGACAGGGGGCCTACGAGCAGTACTTC. The encoded protein is CASSDPGQGAYEQYF.